This entry is about one T cell receptor beta chain. No cognate antigen has been identified for it. Base qualities are not at hand, and no much larger clone is one base apart. The sample is drawn from a study of T cell responses to AZD1222 COVID-19 vaccine (dated by TCRdb to the early 2020s). Some background on the complete study: AZD1222 recipients given second doses at about 4 weeks or at about 12 weeks were pooled, since spike-specific TCR depth and breadth were not found to differ between the two schedules. TCR sequencing covered approximately 230 trial participants: 200 to 220 given two doses of AZD1222 and approximately 26 given two doses of MenACWY control vaccine. Trial participants were enrolled into age subgroups of 18-55, 56-69 and 70-plus years, which contained 148, 28 and 57 TCR-sequenced participants, respectively. General findings and caveats noted by the study authors: Most participants were white British and females outnumbered males, and the authors suggested that clonal diversity may have been underestimated. The whole spike protein was spanned by vaccine-associated CD4 TCRs, and dominant responses were seen in regions 160-218 and 743-854. Conclusions about previously exposed vaccinees are limited, since just five to seven AZD1222 recipients were seropositive for SARS-CoV-2 at baseline. The 56-69-year group was small, and its depth increase did not reach significance, likely because of low power. Epitopes outside the regions mutated in the B.1.351 and B.1.1.7 variants were reportedly recognized by nearly half of the unique spike-specific TCRs. A significant rise in spike-specific TCR breadth and depth was observed after two AZD1222 doses relative to day 0 and relative to MenACWY recipients. No day 14 peak-response samples were available, so repertoires were characterized only after the peak T cell response.

The CDR3 has 15 amino acids, counting the end cysteine and phenylalanine. Only the CDR3 region is kept as DNA, spanning 45 bases read in frame from base 1. Between the V and J ends, shortened by 6 bases and 1 base respectively, the junction contains 10 bases. The germline V gene provides CDR1 SNHLY and CDR2 FYNNEI. The time point label here, explained by the study, means: baseline before first vaccination. The vaccinee samples were drawn from two UK trials, COV001 and COV002, one of which was a single-blind randomized controlled phase 2/3 trial testing AZD1222 (ChAdOx1 nCoV-19) in healthy adults. For TCRbeta chain sequencing, PBMC samples from trial participants were taken at day 0 and at day 28 after the second dose. The CDR3 regions of human TCRbeta chains were subjected to immunosequencing. The paper's processing steps were these. TCRs in the repertoires were compared against a reference library of SARS-CoV-2-specific TCRs that had been generated with the MIRA antigen-specificity platform. Breadth meant the fraction of unique TCRs that were SARS-CoV-2-associated, whereas depth meant the fraction of total T cells that were SARS-CoV-2-associated. Using the MIRA data, each spike-specific TCR was assigned both to the spike region to which the TCR was reactive and to a CD4 or CD8 class. Log10-transformed breadth and depth values were compared by one-way ANOVA with Sidak's multiple comparisons tests. As stored in TCRdb, this immuneACCESS dataset retains in-frame rearrangements with V and J assigned. A fraction of the clones does not appear; measured against another copy, unresolved V genes explain less than half of the discrepancy, and the remainder lacks a known reason. V, J and clone size are those of that table, while D and trimming were read from the DNA. This sample comprises fewer than 120,000 clones, 85% to 95% of them detected only once. The ten largest clones add up to under 10% of the sample.

Recombination linked TRBV2 to TRBJ2-6, with no D gene named confidently. Here the sequenced sample was peripheral blood, taken on day 0 of AZD1222 vaccination. The source of this sequence is an adult in good health. The DNA is TGTGCCAGCAGGAGGACCGCATCTGGGGCCAACGTCCTGACTTTC. This sequence encodes CASRRTASGANVLTF.